This T cell receptor beta chain was captured in a study of blood T cell repertoires in COVID-19. Background on the study: COVID-19 samples from acute and convalescent phases originated in the United States, Italy and Spain. Sample material is recorded as cDNA or gDNA derived from T cells, B-cell-depleted T cells, or PBMCs.

In the authors' methods: Amplified reference gene primers provided the basis for estimating nucleated cell counts. Measured with immunoSEQ multiplex PCR; TCRdb has only the in-frame clones, and not every one. That table is the source of V, J and clone size, and D and trimming were worked out from the DNA. The sample carries about 58,000 clones, around 90% recorded once. The CDR3 length is 16 residues. With V trimmed by 2 bases and J by 5 bases, 10 bases remained unmatched. Looked up from germline, CDR1 is SGHRS and CDR2 is YFSETQ. Sequenced input: peripheral blood. The clonotype originates from a man aged 55 to 70 with acute or convalescent COVID-19. The chain combines TRBV5-1 with TRBJ1-2, with TRBD1 matching 9 bases. The CDR3 reads CASSLNPGTGSYGYTF. In DNA, the CDR3 is TGCGCCAGCAGCTTAAATCCCGGGACAGGGAGTTATGGCTACACCTTC.